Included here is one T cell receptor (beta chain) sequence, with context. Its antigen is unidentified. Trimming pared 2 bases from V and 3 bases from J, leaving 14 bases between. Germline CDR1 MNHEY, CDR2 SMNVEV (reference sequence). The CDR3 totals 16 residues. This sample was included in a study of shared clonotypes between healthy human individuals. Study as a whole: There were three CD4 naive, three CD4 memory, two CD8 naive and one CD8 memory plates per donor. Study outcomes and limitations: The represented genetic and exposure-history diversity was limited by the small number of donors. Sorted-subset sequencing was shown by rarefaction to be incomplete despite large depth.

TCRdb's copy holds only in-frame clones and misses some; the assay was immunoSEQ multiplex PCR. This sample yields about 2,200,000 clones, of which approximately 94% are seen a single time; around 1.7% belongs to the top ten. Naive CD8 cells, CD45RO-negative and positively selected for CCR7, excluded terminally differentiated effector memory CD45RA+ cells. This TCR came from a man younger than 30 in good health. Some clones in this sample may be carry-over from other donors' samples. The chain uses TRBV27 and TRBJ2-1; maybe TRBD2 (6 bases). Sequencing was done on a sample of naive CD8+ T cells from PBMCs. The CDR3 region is CASSLEGGESYNEQFF. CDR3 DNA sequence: TGTGCCAGCAGTTTAGAAGGAGGGGAGAGCTACAATGAGCAGTTCTTC.